This TCR beta chain was profiled in a study of T cells after yellow fever vaccination. Study-level points and caveats: Repertoires sorted by FACS could include abundant clonotypes that are contaminants from the bulk population.

Per the germline V gene, CDR1 is LGHNA and CDR2 is YNFKEQ. V was clipped by 0 bases and J by 8 bases, with 16 bases between them. This CDR3 comprises 16 residues. From the 5' RACE reads, TCRdb called clonotypes with MiXCR, one entry per CDR3 protein. Found here are roughly 96,000 distinct CDR3 sequences, approximately 9% of them singletons; the top ten hold roughly 17%. The TCR originated in a man younger than 30 who received the YFV17D yellow fever vaccine. The V gene is TRBV4-2, the J gene TRBJ1-4; possibly TRBD1 for D (5 bases). Specimen: CD8+ T cells not binding an NS4B(214-222) dextramer, sorted from PBMCs, collected roughly 15 days after the first yellow fever vaccination. The DNA of the CDR3 is TGTGCCAGCAGCCAAGATAAGAGGAAGGGGAGGGAAAAACTGTTTTTT. It specifies CASSQDKRKGREKLFF.